This entry describes one T cell receptor (beta chain). Antigen specificity is unknown. Repertoires were generated with immunoSEQ multiplex PCR, while TCRdb's copy carries only in-frame clones and drops some. The table shows around 65,000 clones, with 70% to 80% occurring only once. This record belongs to a study of pediatric ulcerative colitis. Study-wide results and limits: No controls had the two rectal clonotypes shared by ulcerative colitis patients.

Germline V gene data show CDR1 as SGHDT and CDR2 as YYEEEE. V gave up 1 base and J gave up 2 bases, with 7 bases separating them. The CDR3 covers 13 residues. What was sequenced was blood. V is TRBV5-6 and J is TRBJ2-7; D uncertain. The sequence derives from a boy aged 5-17 years with moderate ulcerative colitis. The CDR3 nucleotides read TGTGCCAGCAGCTTGCCGGGTACCTACGAGCAGTACTTC. It codes for CASSLPGTYEQYF.